These 5 T cell receptor beta chains share one sample of origin, sequenced in a study of T cells in Graves' hyperthyroidism and ophthalmopathy. The investigators amplified TCR beta CDR3 regions from RNA transcripts. First-round RT-PCR targeting the TCR CDR3 was performed with the HTBI primer set. Via MiXCR, TCRdb re-called the multiplex PCR reads, giving one row per CDR3 protein. The table has hundreds of thousands of distinct CDR3 sequences, over 12% seen once. The specimen was blood. These receptors originate from a woman aged 40 to 50 with Graves' ophthalmopathy.

This clonotype was counted a few times. The V and J genes are TRBV12-3 or TRBV12-4 and TRBJ2-4; D possibly corresponds to TRBD1 (5 bases). V was pared by 6 bases and J by 6 bases, with 9 bases between. The CDR3 extends over 12 amino acids. CDR3 DNA: TGTGCCAGCAGAATCCAGGGAAACATTCAGTACTTC. It yields the protein CASRIQGNIQYF.

This clonotype was counted ten times or more. The chain carries TRBV20-1 and TRBJ2-5; 7 bases fit TRBD2. There are 15 residues in the CDR3. J lost 5 bases, V lost 5 bases, and 14 bases had no gene match. Germline V gene sequence: CDR1 DFQATT, CDR2 SNEGSKA (reference sequence). The CDR3 loop reads CSAQGSGEGLETQYF. Written as DNA, the CDR3 is TGCAGTGCTCAGGGATCGGGGGAGGGCCTCGAGACCCAGTACTTC.

About this clonotype itself: The junction departs from germline at one end; a sequencing error may be responsible. V is TRBV6-1 and J is TRBJ1-5; TRBD1 agrees at 11 bases. The germline V gene has CDR1 MNHNS and CDR2 SASEGT. This CDR3 is 14 amino acids long. CDR3 sequence (DNA): TGTGCCAGCAGTGGGACAGGGGGCGATCAGCTCCAGCATTTT. It is translated as CASSGTGGDQLQHF.

This clonotype has ten or more counts. The V and J genes are TRBV6-5 and TRBJ1-5; D uncertain. The ends were cut back, 2 bases at V and 4 bases at J, with 12 bases in the middle. Germline-derived CDR1 and CDR2 are MNHEY and SVGAGI. CDR3 size: 15 residues. CDR3 nucleotides: TGTGCCAGCAGTTACCTGCCGGGCCGAAATCAGCCCCAGCATTTT. Protein product: CASSYLPGRNQPQHF.

This clonotype has at least ten counts. The CDR3 is CASSVGGSHGYEQYF. The DNA of the CDR3 is TGTGCCAGCAGCGTAGGAGGAAGTCACGGCTACGAGCAGTACTTC. The V and J genes are TRBV9 and TRBJ2-7, with no clear D. Trimming stripped 0 bases from V and 3 bases from J, with 13 bases between. Germline CDR1 SGDLS, CDR2 YYNGEE. CDR3 size: 15 residues.